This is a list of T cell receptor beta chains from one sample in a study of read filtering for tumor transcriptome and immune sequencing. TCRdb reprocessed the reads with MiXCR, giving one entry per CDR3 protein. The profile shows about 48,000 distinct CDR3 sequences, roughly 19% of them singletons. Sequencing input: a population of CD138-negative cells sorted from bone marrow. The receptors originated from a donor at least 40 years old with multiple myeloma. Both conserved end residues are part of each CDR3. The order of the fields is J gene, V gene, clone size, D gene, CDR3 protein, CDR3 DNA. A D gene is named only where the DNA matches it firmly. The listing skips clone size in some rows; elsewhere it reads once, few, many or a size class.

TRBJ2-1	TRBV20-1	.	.	CSASGPSVNGQFF	TGCAGTGCTAGTGGCCCTAGCGTCAATGGGCAGTTCTTC
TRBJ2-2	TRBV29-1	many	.	CSVSWGANTGELFF	TGCAGCGTTTCATGGGGAGCGAACACCGGGGAGCTGTTTTTT
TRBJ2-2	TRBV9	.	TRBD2	CTSSVAPLASRTGELFF	TGTACCAGCAGCGTAGCGCCACTAGCGTCGCGAACCGGGGAGCTGTTTTTT
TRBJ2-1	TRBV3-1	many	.	CASSQETGGRSYNEQFF	TGTGCCAGCAGCCAAGAGACGGGTGGCAGGTCCTACAATGAGCAGTTCTTC
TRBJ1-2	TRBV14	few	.	CASSPRTGNYGYTF	TGTGCCAGCAGTCCCCGGACGGGGAACTATGGCTACACCTTC
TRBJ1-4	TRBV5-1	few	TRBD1	CASSFSPTGVAEKLFF	TGCGCCAGCAGCTTTAGCCCCACAGGGGTGGCTGAAAAACTGTTTTTT
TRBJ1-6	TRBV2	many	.	CAATEGRGSSYNSPLHF	TGTGCCGCAACTGAGGGGAGGGGGAGCTCCTATAATTCACCCCTCCACTTT
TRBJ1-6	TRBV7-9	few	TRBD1	CASSLSGGGSPLHF	TGTGCCAGCAGCTTATCAGGGGGCGGTTCACCCCTCCACTTT
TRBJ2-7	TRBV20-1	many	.	CSARSNYEQYF	TGCAGTGCTAGGTCAAATTACGAGCAGTACTTC
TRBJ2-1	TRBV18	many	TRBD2	CASLGTSQQEQFF	TGTGCCTCGCTTGGGACTAGCCAGCAGGAGCAGTTCTTC
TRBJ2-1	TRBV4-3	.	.	CASSQLPIGSSNNEQFF	TGCGCCAGCAGCCAACTCCCTATTGGGAGCAGCAACAATGAGCAGTTCTTC